A selection of T cell receptor beta chains follows, all from one sample in a study of shared clonotypes between healthy human individuals. Method: immunoSEQ multiplex PCR; TCRdb's copy keeps in-frame clones and lacks some. Of around 2.1 million clones listed, roughly 91% are singletons. The sequenced material came from naive CD8+ T cells from PBMCs. Receptors were obtained from a man younger than 35 in good health. Some clones in this sample may be carry-over from other donors' samples. CDR3s include the opening cysteine and the closing phenylalanine or tryptophan. A D gene is named only where the DNA matches it firmly. Expanded clones get a size class; other rows say once, few or many, or leave the size out.

>TRBV7-3|19|TRBJ2-2|-|TRBD2
CASSPRLAGGPTNTGELFF
TGTGCCAGCAGCCCAAGACTAGCGGGAGGCCCGACGAACACCGGGGAGCTGTTTTTT
>TRBV27|13|TRBJ2-1|-|-
CASSLMGYNEQFF
TGTGCCAGCAGTTTAATGGGTTACAATGAGCAGTTCTTC
>TRBV28|13|TRBJ1-4|-|TRBD1
CASGWTGEEKLFF
TGTGCCAGCGGATGGACAGGGGAGGAAAAACTGTTTTTT
>TRBV7-9|16|TRBJ1-2|once|-
CASSLGRVQGWQGYTF
TGTGCCAGCAGCTTAGGGCGGGTACAGGGATGGCAAGGCTACACCTTC
>TRBV12-5|15|TRBJ2-1|-|-
CASGLQGGGYNEQFF
TGTGCTAGTGGTTTGCAGGGTGGGGGGTACAATGAGCAGTTCTTC
>TRBV4-1|16|TRBJ2-7|-|-
CASSQDIVGRIDEQYF
TGCGCCAGCAGCCAAGACATCGTGGGCCGAATCGACGAGCAGTACTTC
>TRBV9|18|TRBJ2-2|-|TRBD2
CASSVRTGLAVNTGELFF
TGTGCCAGCAGCGTAAGGACGGGACTAGCGGTGAACACCGGGGAGCTGTTTTTT
>TRBV11-2|15|TRBJ2-5|-|-
CASSLYPPGQETQYF
TGTGCCAGCAGCTTATACCCCCCGGGACAAGAGACCCAGTACTTC
>TRBV11-3|13|TRBJ2-1|-|-
CASSLDSDHEQFF
TGTGCCAGCAGCTTAGATTCGGACCATGAGCAGTTCTTC
>TRBV7-9|13|TRBJ2-7|-|-
CASSLSEGNEQYF
TGTGCCAGCAGCTTGAGCGAGGGAAACGAGCAGTACTTC
>TRBV27|17|TRBJ2-1|-|TRBD2
CASSVGSGGSTYNEQFF
TGTGCCAGCAGTGTAGGTAGCGGGGGATCCACCTACAATGAGCAGTTCTTC
>TRBV7-9|12|TRBJ1-2|few|-
CASSLGGPGYTF
TGTGCCAGCAGCTTAGGGGGGCCCGGCTACACCTTC
>TRBV7-9|15|TRBJ2-1|-|TRBD2
CASSSLAGVYNEQFF
TGTGCCAGCAGCTCACTAGCGGGAGTCTACAATGAGCAGTTCTTC
>TRBV27|16|TRBJ1-2|-|TRBD1
CASSSYTGGVYYGYTF
TGTGCCAGCAGTTCTTATACAGGGGGCGTCTACTATGGCTACACCTTC
>TRBV2|14|TRBJ2-7|-|-
CASSALPTSYEQYF
TGTGCCAGCAGTGCTCTCCCCACCTCCTACGAGCAGTACTTC
>TRBV4-2|15|TRBJ1-2|-|TRBD1
CASSQLQGAHDGYTF
TGTGCCAGCAGCCAGTTGCAGGGGGCACATGATGGCTACACCTTC
>TRBV6-5|13|TRBJ1-1|-|-
CASSYPGITEAFF
TGTGCCAGCAGTTACCCAGGAATCACTGAAGCTTTCTTT
>TRBV28|14|TRBJ1-1|-|TRBD1
CASSLLGQGSEAFF
TGTGCCAGCAGCCTTTTGGGACAGGGGAGTGAAGCTTTCTTT
>TRBV21-1|14|TRBJ2-2|-|-
CASSKAQDVRELFF
TGTGCCAGCAGCAAAGCCCAAGACGTGAGGGAGCTGTTTTTT
>TRBV28|14|TRBJ2-3|-|TRBD2
CASMLAGGGDTQYF
TGTGCCAGCATGCTAGCGGGCGGGGGAGATACGCAGTATTTT
>TRBV6-4|11|TRBJ1-1|few|-
CASTGTTEAFF
TGTGCCAGCACTGGAACCACTGAAGCTTTCTTT
>TRBV30|14|TRBJ2-3|-|-
CAWSVLPQGPRQYF
TGTGCCTGGAGTGTACTTCCCCAGGGGCCAAGACAGTATTTT
>TRBV19|12|TRBJ2-2|few|-
CASEDFGGELFF
TGTGCCAGTGAGGACTTCGGCGGGGAGCTGTTTTTT
>TRBV6-6|15|TRBJ1-5|-|-
CASSYKAGGNQPQHF
TGTGCCAGCAGTTACAAGGCAGGAGGCAATCAGCCCCAGCATTTT
>TRBV7-9|15|TRBJ2-1|-|-
CASSLVTAAYNEQFF
TGTGCCAGCAGCTTAGTCACCGCAGCCTACAATGAGCAGTTCTTC
>TRBV19|13|TRBJ2-3|-|-
CASSISESDTQYF
TGTGCCAGTAGTATATCAGAATCAGATACGCAGTATTTT
>TRBV19|15|TRBJ2-2|-|-
CASSLEDRVTGELFF
TGTGCCAGTAGTTTGGAGGACCGGGTCACCGGGGAGCTGTTTTTT
>TRBV7-9|11|TRBJ2-1|-|-
CASRSGNEQFF
TGTGCCAGCAGATCCGGGAATGAGCAGTTCTTC
>TRBV14|17|TRBJ2-7|-|-
CASSQEMGRDASYEQYF
TGTGCCAGCAGCCAAGAAATGGGCCGGGATGCTTCCTACGAGCAGTACTTC
>TRBV19|16|TRBJ2-7|-|-
CASSTNILAKVYEQYF
TGTGCCAGTAGTACCAACATACTAGCTAAAGTCTACGAGCAGTACTTC
>TRBV5-1|14|TRBJ1-2|-|-
CASSLAPGVEGYTF
TGCGCCAGCAGCTTGGCTCCAGGGGTGGAGGGCTACACCTTC
>TRBV7-9|15|TRBJ1-3|-|TRBD1
CASSTGTASGNTIYF
TGTGCCAGCAGCACAGGGACAGCCTCTGGAAACACCATATATTTT
>TRBV11-1|15|TRBJ2-6|-|TRBD1
CASSRTGVGANVLTF
TGTGCCAGCAGCCGGACAGGGGTTGGGGCCAACGTCCTGACTTTC
>TRBV30|13|TRBJ2-1|-|-
CAWFGRAINEQFF
TGTGCCTGGTTTGGGCGTGCGATTAATGAGCAGTTCTTC
>TRBV4-3|15|TRBJ2-2|-|-
CASSQDASEDGELFF
TGCGCCAGCAGCCAAGATGCTAGCGAGGACGGGGAGCTGTTTTTT
>TRBV10-3|16|TRBJ2-1|-|TRBD2
CAISESASGIYNEQFF
TGTGCCATCAGTGAGTCGGCTAGCGGAATCTACAATGAGCAGTTCTTC
>TRBV28|14|TRBJ2-3|-|-
CASSPLSTADTQYF
TGTGCCAGCTCCCCACTGTCGACCGCAGATACGCAGTATTTT
>TRBV5-8|15|TRBJ2-1|-|-
CASSLGSAGYNEQFF
TGTGCCAGCAGCTTGGGTTCGGCAGGGTACAATGAGCAGTTCTTC
>TRBV29-1|14|TRBJ2-7|-|-
CSAKKDGSEGEQYF
TGCAGCGCCAAAAAGGACGGCTCTGAAGGCGAGCAGTACTTC
>TRBV13|16|TRBJ2-3|-|TRBD2
CASSLVGGSLTDTQYF
TGTGCCAGCAGCTTAGTGGGCGGGAGTCTCACAGATACGCAGTATTTT
>TRBV27|14|TRBJ2-4|-|-
CASSRVPGQNIQYF
TGTGCCAGCAGTAGGGTCCCCGGCCAGAACATTCAGTACTTC
>TRBV21-1|14|TRBJ2-7|few|-
CASSNHLVGQLRHF
TGTGCCAGCAGCAACCACCTCGTCGGACAGTTAAGGCACTTC
>TRBV5-6|14|TRBJ2-7|-|TRBD1
CASSLRGTAYEQYF
TGTGCCAGCAGCCTGAGAGGGACAGCCTACGAGCAGTACTTC
>TRBV19|12|TRBJ1-5|few|-
CASSQVYQPQHF
TGTGCCAGTAGTCAAGTCTATCAGCCCCAGCATTTT